This note documents a single TCR beta chain sequence. Its antigen target is currently unknown. No base quality values were provided; no much bigger clone lies one nucleotide off. Trimming takes 3 bases off V and 0 bases off J; junction bases not matched to a gene: 5. CDR1 LNHDA and CDR2 SQIVND are derived from the germline V gene (reference sequence). Taken from cysteine to phenylalanine, the CDR3 has 16 residues. Only CDR3 DNA is held: 48 bases, read in frame from base 1. The sample is drawn from a study of OX40 agonist ivuxolimab in advanced cancers. The study in broad terms: Ivuxolimab, which targeted the costimulatory receptor OX40 (CD134), was an agonistic, fully human IgG2 monoclonal antibody. Intravenous ivuxolimab was administered to patients every 2 weeks at six dose levels: 0.01, 0.1, 0.3, 1.5, 3 and 10 mg/kg. Of the roughly 52 dose-escalation patients, hepatocellular carcinoma was present in about 20, melanoma in around 15, renal cell carcinoma in 9 and head and neck cancer in 9. In the dose-escalation cohort, 70% to 85% of patients were male, and the mean age was roughly 60 years, with a range of about 23 to 90. Prior anti-PD-1, anti-PD-L1 or anti-CTLA-4 therapy was permitted, and checkpoint inhibitors had been received by roughly 40% of dose-escalation patients. Partial responses occurred in three dose-escalation patients: two with cutaneous melanoma and one with hepatocellular carcinoma. Peripheral TCRbeta sequencing aimed to test whether ivuxolimab altered TCR sequence diversity and caused clonal T-cell expansion. The paper describes the monotherapy dose-escalation part (N of about 52 patients) of the phase I trial of ivuxolimab. Findings and caveats that apply to the study as a whole: Which antigens the clonally expanded peripheral T cells were specific for was not determined. After ivuxolimab, CD8+ T cells had more expanded clones than CD4+ T cells on average. Low levels of normalized T-cell clonal expansion were also seen in some nonresponding patients. In partial responders in the 0.1-3.0 mg/kg groups, normalized peripheral clonal expansion was found to be among the lowest, especially among CD8+ T cells. Clonal expansion of both CD4+ and CD8+ blood T cells was observed from baseline to week 6 at doses 0.1 to 3.0 mg/kg.

Patients with a history of autoimmune disease or receiving systemic immunosuppression were excluded from the trial. Peripheral blood for TCR sequencing was collected from all dose cohorts at baseline, on cycle 4 day 1, and on cycle 7 day 1. The samples were drawn from a first-in-human, open-label, multicenter phase I dose-escalation trial of ivuxolimab. Adults with locally advanced or metastatic melanoma, renal cell carcinoma, hepatocellular carcinoma or head and neck squamous cell carcinoma were enrolled in the trial. CD4+ and CD8+ T cells were sorted separately from peripheral blood before TCR sequencing. To sequence the TCRbeta CDR3 region, genomic DNA was isolated from the sorted cells. TCRbeta CDR3 regions were sequenced using the immunoSEQ Assay. Not all clones reach the TCRdb copy of this immuneACCESS table, which keeps in-frame sequences only. Checked studies attribute under half of the gap to unresolved V genes and leave the rest unexplained. The sample table shows fewer than 40,000 clones, and around 90% are seen once. The top ten constitute around 0.84% of the sample.

Specimen: CD4+ or CD8+ T cells sorted from blood, collected in a trial of the OX40 agonist ivuxolimab. This receptor was obtained from an adult with an advanced solid tumor such as melanoma, head and neck, liver or kidney cancer. The sequence links TRBV19 to TRBJ2-3, and 8 junctional nucleotides match TRBD1. In nucleotides, the sequence is TGTGCCAGTAGTATTGGACAGGGTACAAGCACAGATACGCAGTATTTT. Translated, this is CASSIGQGTSTDTQYF.